This paragraph reports one T cell receptor beta chain. Its antigen remains unidentified. This record comes from a study of PD-1 blockade in classical Hodgkin lymphoma. Study-wide context: Treatment was intravenous nivolumab, 3 mg/kg every 2 weeks, until progression.

The assay was immunoSEQ multiplex PCR, and TCRdb's table has in-frame clones only and misses some. The sample contains 80,000 to 95,000 clones, 75% to 85% of which appear only once. The time point denotes: cycle 4 day 1 (C4D1), after 6 weeks of nivolumab. The patients all showed relapse after autologous stem cell transplantation, while their brentuximab vedotin exposure varied. Germline V lookup: CDR1 MDHEN, CDR2 SYDVKM. The CDR3 totals 16 residues. Deletions cut 2 bases from V and 1 base from J, with 14 bases between. Study-level points and caveats: Possible causes of repertoire differences, disease activity or prior therapy, remain undefined. Baseline diversity in complete responders resembled that of newly diagnosed patients. Significant TCR diversity gains by C4D1 occurred in CD4+ but not CD8+ cells.

Sequences were derived from peripheral blood mononuclear cells (PBMCs), sampled before the fourth cycle of nivolumab. The sequence came from a human donor with classical Hodgkin lymphoma. This chain links TRBV28 with TRBJ1-1; the D is unclear. The CDR3 DNA reads as TGTGCCAGCAGTTTACCACAGATTTCCCAGAACACTGAAGCTTTCTTT. Its protein product is CASSLPQISQNTEAFF.